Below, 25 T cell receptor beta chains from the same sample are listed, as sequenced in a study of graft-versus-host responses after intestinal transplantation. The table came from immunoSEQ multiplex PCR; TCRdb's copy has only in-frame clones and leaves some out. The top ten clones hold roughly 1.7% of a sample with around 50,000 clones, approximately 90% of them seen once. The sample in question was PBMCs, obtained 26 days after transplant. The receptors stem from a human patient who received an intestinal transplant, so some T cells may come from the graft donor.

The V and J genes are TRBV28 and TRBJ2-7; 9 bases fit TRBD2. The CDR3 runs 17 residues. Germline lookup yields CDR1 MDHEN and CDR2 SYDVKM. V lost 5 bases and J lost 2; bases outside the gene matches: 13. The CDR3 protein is CASSARGSGGLTYEQYV. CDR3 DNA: TGTGCCAGCAGTGCCCGGGGTAGCGGGGGCCTGACCTACGAGCAGTACGTC.

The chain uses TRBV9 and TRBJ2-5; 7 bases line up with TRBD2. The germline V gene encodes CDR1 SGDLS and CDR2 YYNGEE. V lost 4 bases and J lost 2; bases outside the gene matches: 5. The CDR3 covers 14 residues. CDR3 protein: CASSPEGGQETQYF. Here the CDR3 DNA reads TGTGCCAGCAGCCCCGAGGGAGGGCAAGAGACCCAGTACTTC.

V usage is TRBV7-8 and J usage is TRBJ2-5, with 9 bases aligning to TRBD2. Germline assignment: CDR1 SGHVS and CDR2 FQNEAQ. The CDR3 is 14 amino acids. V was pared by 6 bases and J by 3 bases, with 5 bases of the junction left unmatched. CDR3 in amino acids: CASSSSGVKETQYF. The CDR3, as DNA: TGTGCCAGCAGTTCTAGCGGGGTAAAAGAGACCCAGTACTTC. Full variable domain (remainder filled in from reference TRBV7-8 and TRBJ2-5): GAGVSQSPRYKVAKRGQDVALRCDPISGHVSLFWYQQALGQGPEFLTYFQNEAQLDKSGLPSDRFFAERPEGSVSTLKIQRTQQEDSAVYLCASSSSGVKETQYFGPGTRLLVL.

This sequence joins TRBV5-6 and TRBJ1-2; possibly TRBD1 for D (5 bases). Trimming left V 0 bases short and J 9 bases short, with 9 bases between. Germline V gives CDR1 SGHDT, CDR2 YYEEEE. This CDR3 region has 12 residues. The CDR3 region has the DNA TGTGCCAGCAGCTTGGTAGGGGATAGCTACACCTTC. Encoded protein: CASSLVGDSYTF.

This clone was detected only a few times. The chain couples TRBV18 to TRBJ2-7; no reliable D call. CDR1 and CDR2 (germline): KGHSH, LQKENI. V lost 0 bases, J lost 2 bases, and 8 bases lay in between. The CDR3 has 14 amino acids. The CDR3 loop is CASSPPSRAYEQYF. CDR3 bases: TGTGCCAGCTCACCACCCTCTAGAGCCTACGAGCAGTACTTC.

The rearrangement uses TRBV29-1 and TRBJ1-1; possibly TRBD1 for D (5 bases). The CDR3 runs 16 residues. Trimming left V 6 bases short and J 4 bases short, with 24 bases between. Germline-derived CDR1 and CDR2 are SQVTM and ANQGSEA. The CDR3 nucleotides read TGCAGCGTCGTACCCGTGTATGGGGGAGGTTCCACTGAAGCTTTCTTT. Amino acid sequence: CSVVPVYGGGSTEAFF. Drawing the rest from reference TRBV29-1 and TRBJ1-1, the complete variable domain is SAVISQKPSRDICQRGTSLTIQCQVDSQVTMMFWYRQQPGQSLTLIATANQGSEATYESGFVIDKFPISRPNLTFSTLTVSNMSPEDSSIYLCSVVPVYGGGSTEAFFGQGTRLTVV.

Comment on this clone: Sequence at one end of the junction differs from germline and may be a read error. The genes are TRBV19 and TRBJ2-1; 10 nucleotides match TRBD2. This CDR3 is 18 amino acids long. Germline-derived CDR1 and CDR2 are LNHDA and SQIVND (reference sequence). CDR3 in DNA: TGTGCCAGTAGTAGAACAATTCAAGCGGGGGGGTACTACAGTGAGCAGTTCTTC. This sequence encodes CASSRTIQAGGYYSEQFF.

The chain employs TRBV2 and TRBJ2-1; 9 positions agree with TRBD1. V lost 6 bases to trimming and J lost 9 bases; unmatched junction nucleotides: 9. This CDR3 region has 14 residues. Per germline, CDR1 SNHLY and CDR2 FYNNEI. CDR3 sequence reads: CASSEVTGGGEQFF. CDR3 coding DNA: TGTGCCAGCAGCGAGGTCACAGGGGGCGGTGAGCAGTTCTTC.

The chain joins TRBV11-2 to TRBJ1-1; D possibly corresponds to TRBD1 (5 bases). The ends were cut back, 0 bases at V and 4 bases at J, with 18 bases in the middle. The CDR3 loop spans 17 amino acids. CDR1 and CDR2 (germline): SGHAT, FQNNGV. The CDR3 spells CASSLDRRGRRSTEAFF. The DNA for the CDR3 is TGTGCCAGCAGCTTAGATAGAAGGGGCAGAAGGAGCACTGAAGCTTTCTTT.

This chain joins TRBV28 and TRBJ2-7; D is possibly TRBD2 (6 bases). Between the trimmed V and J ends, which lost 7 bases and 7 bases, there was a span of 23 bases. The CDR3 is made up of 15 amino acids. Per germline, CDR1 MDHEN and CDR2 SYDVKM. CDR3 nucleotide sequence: TGTGCCAGCAACTCACTACCGCGGGGAACGGGGGAGCAGTACTTC. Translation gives CASNSLPRGTGEQYF.

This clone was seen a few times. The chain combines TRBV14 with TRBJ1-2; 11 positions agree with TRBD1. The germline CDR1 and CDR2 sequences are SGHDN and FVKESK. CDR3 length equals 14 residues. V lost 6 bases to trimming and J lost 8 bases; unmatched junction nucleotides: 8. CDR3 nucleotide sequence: TGTGCCAGCAGTGACGGGACAGGGGGAGAGGGCTACACCTTC. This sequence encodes CASSDGTGGEGYTF. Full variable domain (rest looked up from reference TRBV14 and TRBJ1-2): EAGVTQFPSHSVIEKGQTVTLRCDPISGHDNLYWYRRVMGKEIKFLLHFVKESKQDESGMPNNRFLAERTGGTYSTLKVQPAELEDSGVYFCASSDGTGGEGYTFGSGTRLTVV.

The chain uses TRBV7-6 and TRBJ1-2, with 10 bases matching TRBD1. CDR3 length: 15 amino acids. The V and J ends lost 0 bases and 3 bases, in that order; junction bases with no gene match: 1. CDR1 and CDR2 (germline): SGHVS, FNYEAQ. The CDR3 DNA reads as TGTGCCAGCAGCTTAGCCGGGACAGGGGACTATGGCTACACCTTC. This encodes CASSLAGTGDYGYTF.

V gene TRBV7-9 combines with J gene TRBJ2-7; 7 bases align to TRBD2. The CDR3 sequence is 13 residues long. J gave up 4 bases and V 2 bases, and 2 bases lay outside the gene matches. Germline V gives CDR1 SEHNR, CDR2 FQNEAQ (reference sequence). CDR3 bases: TGTGCCAGCAGCTTACGAGCGGGGTACGAGCAGTACTTC. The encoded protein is CASSLRAGYEQYF.

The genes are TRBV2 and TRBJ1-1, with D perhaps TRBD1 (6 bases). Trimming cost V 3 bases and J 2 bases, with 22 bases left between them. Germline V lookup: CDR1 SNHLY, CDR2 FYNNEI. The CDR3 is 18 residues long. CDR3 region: CASSEGPRGAWENTEAFF. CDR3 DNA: TGTGCCAGCAGTGAGGGGCCCAGGGGAGCTTGGGAAAACACTGAAGCTTTCTTT.

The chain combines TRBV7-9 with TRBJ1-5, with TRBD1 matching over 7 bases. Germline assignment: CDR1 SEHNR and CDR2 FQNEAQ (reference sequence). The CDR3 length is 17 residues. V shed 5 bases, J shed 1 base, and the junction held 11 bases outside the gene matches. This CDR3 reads CASSPPSAGGSNQPQHF. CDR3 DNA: TGTGCCAGCAGCCCCCCATCGGCAGGGGGAAGCAATCAGCCCCAGCATTTT.

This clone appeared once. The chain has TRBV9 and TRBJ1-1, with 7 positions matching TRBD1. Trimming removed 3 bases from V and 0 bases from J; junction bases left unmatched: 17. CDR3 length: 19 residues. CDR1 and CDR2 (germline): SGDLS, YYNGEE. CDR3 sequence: CASSGRGTDPFAMNTEAFF. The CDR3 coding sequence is TGTGCCAGCAGCGGACGGGGGACAGACCCATTTGCCATGAACACTGAAGCTTTCTTT.

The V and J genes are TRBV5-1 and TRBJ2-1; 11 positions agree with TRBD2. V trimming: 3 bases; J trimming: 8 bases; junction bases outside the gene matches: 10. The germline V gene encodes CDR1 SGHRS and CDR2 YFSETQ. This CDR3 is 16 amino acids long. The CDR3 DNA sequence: TGCGCCAGCAGCTATTATAGCGGGGGGGCCATTGATGAGCAGTTCTTC. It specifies CASSYYSGGAIDEQFF.

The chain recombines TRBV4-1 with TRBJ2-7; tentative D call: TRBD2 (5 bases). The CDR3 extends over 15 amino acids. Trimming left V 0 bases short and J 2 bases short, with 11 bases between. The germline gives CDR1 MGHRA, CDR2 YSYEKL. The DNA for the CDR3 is TGCGCCAGCAGCCAAGATCCGGACGGGACCTACGAGCAGTACTTC. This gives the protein CASSQDPDGTYEQYF.

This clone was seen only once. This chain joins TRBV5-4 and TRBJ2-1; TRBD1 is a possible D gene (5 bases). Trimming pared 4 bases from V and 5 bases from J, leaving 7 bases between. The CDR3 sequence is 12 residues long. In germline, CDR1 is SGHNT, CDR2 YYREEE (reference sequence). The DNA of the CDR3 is TGTGCCAGCAGCCCCAGGGACAATGAGCAGTTCTTC. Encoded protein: CASSPRDNEQFF.

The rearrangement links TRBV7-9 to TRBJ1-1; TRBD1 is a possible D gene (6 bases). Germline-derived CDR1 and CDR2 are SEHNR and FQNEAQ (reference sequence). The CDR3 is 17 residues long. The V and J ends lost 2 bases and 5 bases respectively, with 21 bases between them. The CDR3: CASSLLRPNRVGTEAFF. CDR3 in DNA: TGTGCCAGCAGCTTATTGAGGCCAAACAGGGTCGGGACTGAAGCTTTCTTT.

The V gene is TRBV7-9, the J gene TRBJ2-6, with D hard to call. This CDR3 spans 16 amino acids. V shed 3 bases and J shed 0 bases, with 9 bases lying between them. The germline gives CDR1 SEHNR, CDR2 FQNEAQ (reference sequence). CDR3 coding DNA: TGTGCCAGCAGCTTCTTCCCCGGCTCTGGGGCCAACGTCCTGACTTTC. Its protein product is CASSFFPGSGANVLTF. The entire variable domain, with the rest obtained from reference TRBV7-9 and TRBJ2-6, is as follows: DTGVSQNPRHKITKRGQNVTFRCDPISEHNRLYWYRQTLGQGPEFLTYFQNEAQLEKSRLLSDRFSAERPKGSFSTLEIQRTEQGDSAMYLCASSFFPGSGANVLTFGAGSRLTVL.

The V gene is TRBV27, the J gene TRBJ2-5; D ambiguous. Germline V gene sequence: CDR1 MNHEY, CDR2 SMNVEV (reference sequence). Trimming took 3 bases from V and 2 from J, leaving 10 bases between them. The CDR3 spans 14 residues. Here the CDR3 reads CASSFWFGQETQYF. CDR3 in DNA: TGTGCCAGCAGTTTTTGGTTCGGTCAAGAGACCCAGTACTTC.

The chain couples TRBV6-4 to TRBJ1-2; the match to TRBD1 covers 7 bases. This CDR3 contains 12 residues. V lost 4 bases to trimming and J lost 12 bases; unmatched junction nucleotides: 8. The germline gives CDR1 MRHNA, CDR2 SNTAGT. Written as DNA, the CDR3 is TGTGCCAGCAGTGGTAGGGGGCAGGGCCACACCTTC. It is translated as CASSGRGQGHTF.

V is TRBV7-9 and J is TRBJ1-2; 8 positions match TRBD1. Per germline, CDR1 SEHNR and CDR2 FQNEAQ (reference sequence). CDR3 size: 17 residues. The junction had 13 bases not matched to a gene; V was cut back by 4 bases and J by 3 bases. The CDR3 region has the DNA TGTGCCAGCAGCTCCGCCCGACAGGGGTTGGATTACTATGGCTACACCTTC. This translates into CASSSARQGLDYYGYTF.

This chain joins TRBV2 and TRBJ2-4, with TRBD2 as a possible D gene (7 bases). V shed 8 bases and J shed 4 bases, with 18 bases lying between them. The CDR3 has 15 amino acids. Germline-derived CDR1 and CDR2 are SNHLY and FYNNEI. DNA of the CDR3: TGTGCCAGCGAGGGGGAGGGGGTAGATAAAAACATTCAGTACTTC. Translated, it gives CASEGEGVDKNIQYF.